These T cell receptor beta chains were read from a single sample in a study of chemoradiotherapy in HPV16-positive cancers. Assay: immunoSEQ multiplex PCR; the TCRdb copy retains only in-frame clones and omits some. There are about 32,000 clones in the sample; more than 70% occur only once, and 4.5% to 5.5% lies in the top ten. The sequences come from blood, collected from a patient who underwent chemoradiotherapy. The receptors come from a human donor with HPV-associated anogenital cancer. Each CDR3 is given with its conserved first and last residue. A D gene is named only where the DNA matches it firmly. Clone size appears in some rows only: once, few, many, or a class for an expanded clone.

d_call j_call clone_size v_call cdr3_nt cdr3_aa
- TRBJ1-1 - TRBV14 TGTGCCAGCAGCCAAGTACAGGTGGGGCTGGGAACTGAAGCTTTCTTT CASSQVQVGLGTEAFF
- TRBJ2-7 - TRBV5-6 TGTGCCAGCAGCTTGGATGTGGGCTACGAGCAGTACTTC CASSLDVGYEQYF
TRBD2 TRBJ2-1 - TRBV6-1 TGTGCCAGCAGTGAAGCGCTTCTAGCGGGAGGGCCTAATGAGCAGTTCTTC CASSEALLAGGPNEQFF
- TRBJ1-3 - TRBV11-2 TGTGCCAGCAGCTCCCTTACAGGGCCTGGAAACACCATATATTTT CASSSLTGPGNTIYF
- TRBJ2-7 - TRBV11-2 TGTGCCAGCAGCCTAGGGGGGCCCGTTCGGGACGAGCAGTACTTC CASSLGGPVRDEQYF
- TRBJ2-3 - TRBV7-9 TGTGCCAGCAGCTTAGTGGGGGATACGCAGTATTTT CASSLVGDTQYF
- TRBJ1-5 - TRBV28 TGTGCCAGCAGTGTAAACCTAGATAGCAATCAGCCCCAGCATTTT CASSVNLDSNQPQHF
- TRBJ1-2 - TRBV5-4 TGTGCCAGCAGCTTGGTGAGGTCATATGGCTACACCTTC CASSLVRSYGYTF
TRBD1 TRBJ1-4 - TRBV29-1 TGCAGCGTTGAAGAGGGACAGGAACCTAATGAAAAACTGTTTTTT CSVEEGQEPNEKLFF
- TRBJ1-2 - TRBV9 TGTGCCAGCAGCCCACCTTTACTTACCAACTATGGCTACACCTTC CASSPPLLTNYGYTF
TRBD2 TRBJ2-1 - TRBV11-3 TGTGCCAGCAGCTCCCGGACTAGCGGGAGCAATGAGCAGTTCTTC CASSSRTSGSNEQFF
- TRBJ2-7 - TRBV6-5 TGTGCCAGTAGGGCGGGGTACGAGCAGTACTTC CASRAGYEQYF
TRBD1 TRBJ2-7 - TRBV28 TGTGCCAGTGTAGGGACAGGACCTTCCTACGAGCAGTACTTC CASVGTGPSYEQYF
TRBD1 TRBJ1-2 - TRBV29-1 TGCAGCGTTGAAGATGCAGGACAGGGGGATGGCTACACCTTC CSVEDAGQGDGYTF
TRBD2 TRBJ2-7 - TRBV18 TGTGCCAGCTCACCAATGGGAGGGCCCTACGAGCAGTACTTC CASSPMGGPYEQYF
- TRBJ1-2 - TRBV28 TGTGCCAGCAGTTCCCGCTTGCGTTTCTTC CASSSRLRFF
TRBD2 TRBJ2-2 - TRBV28 TGTGCCAGCAGTTACTCCCGGCTAGCGGGCTCGAACACCGGGGAGCTGTTTTTT CASSYSRLAGSNTGELFF
TRBD2 TRBJ2-7 - TRBV27 TGTGCCAGCAGCTGGACTAGCGGGACCGCCTACGAGCAGTACTTC CASSWTSGTAYEQYF
- TRBJ1-2 - TRBV5-6 TGTGCCAGCAGCTTGGGTCGGGACGGGCATCGATATGGCTACACCTTC CASSLGRDGHRYGYTF
- TRBJ1-1 - TRBV6-5 TGTGCCAGCAGTCGTCCGGGGGCGAACACTGAAGCTTTCTTT CASSRPGANTEAFF
TRBD1 TRBJ2-4 - TRBV7-9 TGTGCCAGCAGCACTATCGGGACAGGGGGAGGAAACATTCAGTACTTC CASSTIGTGGGNIQYF
- TRBJ1-1 once TRBV10-3 TGTGCCATCAGTGAGGTCTCGAACACTGAAGCTTTCTTT CAISEVSNTEAFF
- TRBJ1-3 - TRBV10-1 TGCGCCAGCAGTGATTTTGGGCCCTTCGGGACTGGAAACACCATATATTTT CASSDFGPFGTGNTIYF
- TRBJ1-6 - TRBV28 TGTGCCAGCAGCCTGGCTGAATTGGATTCACCCCTCCACTTT CASSLAELDSPLHF
- TRBJ2-7 - TRBV2 TGTGCCAGCGGGGCTAGCGTCTACGAGCAGTACTTC CASGASVYEQYF
- TRBJ1-5 few TRBV10-3 TGTGCCATCAGTGACACGGGAGGCAATCAGCCCCAGCATTTT CAISDTGGNQPQHF
- TRBJ1-6 - TRBV11-2 TGTGCCAGCAGCGCGATCGGACAGATGATTAATTCACCCCTCCACTTT CASSAIGQMINSPLHF
- TRBJ1-3 - TRBV30 TGTGCCTGGAGCGTAGGGGGAAACACCATATATTTT CAWSVGGNTIYF
- TRBJ2-4 - TRBV28 TGTGCCAGCAGTCAAGATGGGGGGCAAAGTTACTTC CASSQDGGQSYF
TRBD2 TRBJ2-3 - TRBV6-4 TGTGCCAGCAGTCCCGCGGGGGGGAGTACGCAGTATTTT CASSPAGGSTQYF
TRBD2 TRBJ2-3 - TRBV10-3 TGTGCCATCAGTGGCGGGGGATACACAGATACGCAGTATTTT CAISGGGYTDTQYF
TRBD1 TRBJ2-7 - TRBV4-1 TGCGCCAGCAGCCCGGGACAGCTCAACTCCTACGAGCAGTACTTC CASSPGQLNSYEQYF
TRBD1 TRBJ1-1 - TRBV7-9 TGTGCCAGCAGCTTAAGGACAGGGGCTGAAGCTTTCTTT CASSLRTGAEAFF
- TRBJ2-7 few TRBV20-1 TGCAGTGTCGGGAGTCCCGCCGGGCAGTACTTC CSVGSPAGQYF
TRBD1 TRBJ1-2 - TRBV28 TGTGCCGTACGCGGACAGGGGGCGCCCTATGGCTACACCTTC CAVRGQGAPYGYTF
- TRBJ2-2 - TRBV6-1 TGTGCCAGCAGGGGGCTCCTTGGGGCCGGGGAGCTGTTTTTT CASRGLLGAGELFF
TRBD2 TRBJ2-7 - TRBV6-5 TGTGCCAGCGCGGGAGTCTACGAGCAGTACTTC CASAGVYEQYF
- TRBJ1-3 - TRBV7-9 TGTGCCAGCAGCTTAGAGGGAGGTGAGGGAAACACCATATATTTT CASSLEGGEGNTIYF
TRBD2 TRBJ2-5 few TRBV5-4 TGTGCCAGCAGCCGGGGCCCGGGAGGGGGAGAGACCCAGTACTTC CASSRGPGGGETQYF
- TRBJ2-2 - TRBV11-2 TGTGCCAGCAGCCAGGAACCAAACACCGGGGAGCTGTTTTTT CASSQEPNTGELFF
- TRBJ1-3 - TRBV25-1 TGTGCCAGCAGTGAATATACAGGCGCCTCTGGAAACACCATATATTTT CASSEYTGASGNTIYF
- TRBJ1-2 few TRBV14 TGTGCCAGCAGCCTTGCCAGGGGATCCTACACCTTC CASSLARGSYTF
- TRBJ1-1 - TRBV28 TGTGCCAGCAGTTTACGGGGTTTGGGCACTGAAGCTTTCTTT CASSLRGLGTEAFF
TRBD2 TRBJ2-7 - TRBV5-4 TGTGCCAGCAGCCGCGACCTAGCGGGGATCTACGAGCAGTACTTC CASSRDLAGIYEQYF
TRBD1 TRBJ1-2 few TRBV7-3 TGTGCCAGCAGCTTACGCGATTGGGACAGGGTGGTTGGCTACACCTTC CASSLRDWDRVVGYTF
TRBD1 TRBJ1-1 once TRBV19 TGTGCCAGTAGTTTCGGACAGGTGAACACTGAAGCTTTCTTT CASSFGQVNTEAFF
TRBD2 TRBJ2-1 - TRBV6-1 TGTGCCAGCAGTGAAATTGGCGGGAGAATGAATGAGCAGTTCTTC CASSEIGGRMNEQFF
TRBD1 TRBJ1-1 - TRBV7-9 TGTGCCAGCAGCTTGGGTACCGGGACAGGGGGTGAAGCTTTCTTT CASSLGTGTGGEAFF
- TRBJ1-5 once TRBV2 TGTGCCAGCAGTGAAGCAGGTGTTGGCAATCAGCCCCAGCATTTT CASSEAGVGNQPQHF
- TRBJ2-7 - TRBV19 TGTGCCAGTAGTACCCTGGGACGGGGGCGAGCGGACGAGCAGTACTTC CASSTLGRGRADEQYF
- TRBJ2-3 - TRBV7-9 TGTGCCAGCAGCCCCGGGACTGAGATCGAACCTAGCACAGATACGCAGTATTTT CASSPGTEIEPSTDTQYF
- TRBJ2-7 - TRBV11-1 TGTGCCAGCAGCTTAGGCAGGGGAGCCTACGAGCAGTACTTC CASSLGRGAYEQYF